This entry lists 5 T cell receptor beta chains sequenced from one sample in a study of Ad26.COV2.S vaccination and SARS-CoV-2 variants. Data came from immunoSEQ multiplex PCR; TCRdb stores just in-frame clones and leaves some out. This table holds about 180,000 clones, 87% found once. Here the sequenced sample was peripheral blood, taken after recovery from COVID-19. The receptors here all came from a human donor who had recovered from COVID-19.

The rearrangement joins TRBV4-2 to TRBJ1-4; TRBD1 is a possible D gene (5 bases). The CDR3 loop spans 15 amino acids. CDR1 LGHNA and CDR2 YNFKEQ come from the germline V gene. V was shortened by 0 bases and J by 3 bases, with 8 bases between the two germline ends. CDR3 DNA: TGTGCCAGCAGCCAAGACCCACAGGCTAATGAAAAACTGTTTTTT. Encoded protein: CASSQDPQANEKLFF.

The chain links TRBV19 to TRBJ2-7; D remains ambiguous. V lost 6 bases and J 2 bases, leaving 14 bases between the germline ends. The CDR3 length is 14 residues. The germline gives CDR1 LNHDA, CDR2 SQIVND (reference sequence). The CDR3: CASSPSSLAYEQYF. The CDR3 nucleotides read TGTGCCAGTAGCCCTTCATCATTAGCCTACGAGCAGTACTTC.

The chain joins TRBV4-1 to TRBJ1-4; D perhaps matches TRBD1 (5 bases). The CDR3 has 17 amino acids. Trimming left V 0 bases short and J 0 bases short, with 11 bases between. Germline V gene data show CDR1 as MGHRA and CDR2 as YSYEKL. CDR3 loop: CASSQDQGFATNEKLFF. DNA for the CDR3: TGCGCCAGCAGCCAAGATCAGGGTTTCGCAACTAATGAAAAACTGTTTTTT.

This clone was detected a few times. The chain uses TRBV4-1 and TRBJ1-5; tentatively, D is TRBD1 (5 bases). CDR1 and CDR2 (germline): MGHRA, YSYEKL. There are 15 residues in the CDR3. The V end lost 4 bases, the J end lost 2 bases, and 12 bases lay between the germline ends. CDR3 bases: TGCGCCAGCAGCCGCAAATGGGGACGCAATCAGCCCCAGCATTTT. This translates into CASSRKWGRNQPQHF.

This clone came up once. The chain employs TRBV14 and TRBJ2-2; 8 nucleotides agree with TRBD1. V was clipped by 4 bases and J by 4 bases; unmatched bases: 14. This CDR3 comprises 18 residues. Germline values: CDR1 SGHDN, CDR2 FVKESK. The CDR3 sequence: CASSPISGQGASTGELFF. The CDR3 coding sequence is TGTGCCAGCAGCCCTATCTCCGGGCAGGGGGCCAGCACCGGGGAGCTGTTTTTT.